One sample yielded the 8 T cell receptor beta chains listed below, sequenced in a study of blood T cell repertoires in COVID-19. Data came from immunoSEQ multiplex PCR; TCRdb stores just in-frame clones and leaves some out. The sample includes tens of thousands of clones, around nine tenths of them seen just once. The sequencing input was peripheral blood. The origin of the receptors is a man aged 55 to 70 with active or convalescent COVID-19.

The V call is TRBV20-1, the J call TRBJ2-1, with 9 bases fitting TRBD2. Looked up from germline, CDR1 is DFQATT and CDR2 is SNEGSKA (reference sequence). The CDR3 is made up of 13 amino acids. Unmatched junction bases numbered 6, after V lost 3 bases and J lost 9 bases. CDR3 region: CSASSGGRVEQFF. In nucleotides, the CDR3 is TGCAGTGCTAGTAGCGGGGGACGGGTTGAGCAGTTCTTC.

In its sample, this clone ranks as medium-sized. CDR3 DNA sequence: TGTGCCAGCAGTTTTATGGGGGGGGCTAGGAACTATGGCTACACCTTC. This translates into CASSFMGGARNYGYTF. The V and J genes are TRBV28 and TRBJ1-2; D is possibly TRBD1 (6 bases). This CDR3 has 16 amino acids. V was cut by 3 bases and J by 2 bases, with 16 bases left in between. Germline values: CDR1 MDHEN, CDR2 SYDVKM.

This clone is a singleton in its sample. The V and J genes are TRBV9 and TRBJ2-1; 7 bases map to TRBD2. Germline V gene sequence: CDR1 SGDLS, CDR2 YYNGEE. Trimming at V came to 2 bases and at J to 5 bases, leaving 10 bases not matched to a gene. This CDR3 comprises 16 residues. The CDR3 sequence is CASSVPTGGSDNEQFF. In nucleotides, the CDR3 is TGTGCCAGCAGCGTCCCCACGGGGGGTTCGGACAATGAGCAGTTCTTC.

This chain connects TRBV7-2 to TRBJ1-4; weak D call: TRBD1 (5 bases). Trimming took 8 bases from V and 5 from J, leaving 18 bases between them. The CDR3 length is 15 residues. Germline loops: CDR1 SGHTA, CDR2 FQGNSA. This CDR3 is CASHHSGLTNEKLFF. The CDR3 DNA reads TGTGCCAGCCACCATTCGGGACTTACCAATGAAAAACTGTTTTTT.

The chain employs TRBV7-3 and TRBJ1-2, with no clear D. V was pared by 2 bases and J by 7 bases, with 11 bases between. CDR1 and CDR2 (germline): SGHTA, FQGTGA. The CDR3 sequence is 13 residues long. CDR3 region: CASSLSPTGGYTF. Written as DNA, the CDR3 is TGTGCCAGCAGCTTATCCCCGACGGGTGGCTACACCTTC.

The chain employs TRBV28 and TRBJ1-2; the D is unclear. This CDR3 is 16 amino acids long. V lost 7 bases and J 8 bases, leaving 26 bases between the germline ends. Germline-derived CDR1 and CDR2 are MDHEN and SYDVKM. The CDR3 region is CASISQGVGGYGGYTF. The CDR3 bases are TGTGCCAGCATCTCACAAGGTGTAGGAGGATATGGCGGCTACACCTTC.

The rearrangement joins TRBV29-1 to TRBJ1-3; the match to TRBD1 covers 7 bases. The V gene end was trimmed by 4 bases and the J gene end by 4 bases; junction bases not matched to a gene: 4. The CDR3 has 13 amino acids. From germline, CDR1 is SQVTM and CDR2 ANQGSEA. CDR3 coding DNA: TGCAGCGTTGCCAGGGACAGAGGAAACACCATATATTTT. This codes for CSVARDRGNTIYF. The whole variable domain, remainder taken from reference TRBV29-1 and TRBJ1-3, is SAVISQKPSRDICQRGTSLTIQCQVDSQVTMMFWYRQQPGQSLTLIATANQGSEATYESGFVIDKFPISRPNLTFSTLTVSNMSPEDSSIYLCSVARDRGNTIYFGEGSWLTVV.

V and J are TRBV19 and TRBJ1-4; TRBD1 agrees at 10 bases. CDR3 size: 16 residues. CDR1 and CDR2 from the germline V gene are LNHDA and SQIVND (reference sequence). V was clipped by 4 bases and J by 6 bases; unmatched bases: 8. The CDR3 DNA sequence: TGTGCCAGTAGTACGACAGGGGGCGCGGTCGATGAAAAACTGTTTTTT. Protein: CASSTTGGAVDEKLFF.